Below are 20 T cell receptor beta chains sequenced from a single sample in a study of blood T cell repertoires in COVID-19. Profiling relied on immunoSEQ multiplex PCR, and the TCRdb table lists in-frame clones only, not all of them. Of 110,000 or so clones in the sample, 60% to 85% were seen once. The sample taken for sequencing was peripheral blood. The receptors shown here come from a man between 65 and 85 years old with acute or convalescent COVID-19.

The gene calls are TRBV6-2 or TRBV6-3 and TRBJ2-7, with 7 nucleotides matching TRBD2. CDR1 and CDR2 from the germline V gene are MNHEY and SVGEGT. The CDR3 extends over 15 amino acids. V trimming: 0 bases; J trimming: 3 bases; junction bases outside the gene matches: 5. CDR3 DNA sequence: TGTGCCAGCAGTTACTCCAGTCCTAGCGGCTACGAGCAGTACTTC. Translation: CASSYSSPSGYEQYF.

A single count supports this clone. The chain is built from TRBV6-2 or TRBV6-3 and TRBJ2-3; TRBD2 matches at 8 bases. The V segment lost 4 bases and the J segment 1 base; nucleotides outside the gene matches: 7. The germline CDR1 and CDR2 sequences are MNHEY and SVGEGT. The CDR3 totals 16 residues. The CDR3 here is CASSSGLAARTDTQYF. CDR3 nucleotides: TGTGCCAGCAGTTCTGGACTAGCAGCCCGCACAGATACGCAGTATTTT.

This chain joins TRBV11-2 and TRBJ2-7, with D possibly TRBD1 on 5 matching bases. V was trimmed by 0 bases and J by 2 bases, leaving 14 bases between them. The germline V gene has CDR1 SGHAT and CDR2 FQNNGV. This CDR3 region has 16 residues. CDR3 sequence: CASSLDWGVFPYEQYF. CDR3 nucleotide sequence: TGTGCCAGCAGCTTAGACTGGGGCGTCTTCCCCTACGAGCAGTACTTC.

Here the CDR3 reads CASSTRNEQFF. In nucleotides, the CDR3 is TGTGCCAGCTCCACCAGGAATGAGCAGTTCTTC. The rearrangement uses TRBV18 and TRBJ2-1; unclear D gene. Per the germline V gene, CDR1 is KGHSH and CDR2 is LQKENI. The CDR3 covers 11 residues. With 6 bases removed from V and 7 bases from J, the gap between germline ends came to 7 bases.

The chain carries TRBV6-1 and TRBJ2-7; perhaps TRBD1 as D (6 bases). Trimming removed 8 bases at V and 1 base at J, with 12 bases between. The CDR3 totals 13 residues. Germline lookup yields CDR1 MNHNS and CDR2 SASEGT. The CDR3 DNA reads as TGTGCCAGCCGGACAGATAAGTCCTACGAGCAGTACTTC. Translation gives CASRTDKSYEQYF.

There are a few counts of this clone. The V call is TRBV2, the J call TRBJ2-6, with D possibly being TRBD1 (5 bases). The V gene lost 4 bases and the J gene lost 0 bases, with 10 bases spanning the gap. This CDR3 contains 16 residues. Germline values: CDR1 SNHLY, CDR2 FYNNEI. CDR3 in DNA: TGTGCCAGCAGTGGACAGCCGTTCTCTGGGGCCAACGTCCTGACTTTC. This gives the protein CASSGQPFSGANVLTF.

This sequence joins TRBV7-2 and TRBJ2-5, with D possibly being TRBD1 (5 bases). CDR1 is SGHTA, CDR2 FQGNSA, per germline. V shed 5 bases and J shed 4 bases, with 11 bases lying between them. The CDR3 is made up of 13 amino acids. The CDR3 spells CASSLGHTETQYF. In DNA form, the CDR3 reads TGTGCCAGCAGCCTAGGACACACAGAGACCCAGTACTTC.

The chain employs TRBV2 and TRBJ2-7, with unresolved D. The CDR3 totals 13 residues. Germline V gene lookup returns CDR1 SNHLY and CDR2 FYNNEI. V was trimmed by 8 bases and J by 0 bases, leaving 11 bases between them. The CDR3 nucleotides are TGTGCCAGCGTGCAGGCCCTCTCCTACGAGCAGTACTTC. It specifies CASVQALSYEQYF.

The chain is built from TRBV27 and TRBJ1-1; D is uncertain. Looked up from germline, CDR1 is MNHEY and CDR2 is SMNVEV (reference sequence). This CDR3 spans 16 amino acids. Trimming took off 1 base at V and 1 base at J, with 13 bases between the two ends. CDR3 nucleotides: TGTGCCAGCAGTTTATTTGGAGGGAGAAGGAACACTGAAGCTTTCTTT. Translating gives CASSLFGGRRNTEAFF.

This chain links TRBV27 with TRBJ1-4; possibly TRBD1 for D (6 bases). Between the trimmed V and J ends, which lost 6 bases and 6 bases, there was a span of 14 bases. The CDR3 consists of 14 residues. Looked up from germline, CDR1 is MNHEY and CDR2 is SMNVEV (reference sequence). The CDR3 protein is CASSLRGWDEKLFF. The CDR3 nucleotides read TGTGCCAGCAGCCTTAGGGGGTGGGATGAAAAACTGTTTTTT. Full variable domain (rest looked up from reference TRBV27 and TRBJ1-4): EAQVTQNPRYLITVTGKKLTVTCSQNMNHEYMSWYRQDPGLGLRQIYYSMNVEVTDKGDVPEGYKVSRKEKRNFPLILESPSPNQTSLYFCASSLRGWDEKLFFGSGTQLSVL.

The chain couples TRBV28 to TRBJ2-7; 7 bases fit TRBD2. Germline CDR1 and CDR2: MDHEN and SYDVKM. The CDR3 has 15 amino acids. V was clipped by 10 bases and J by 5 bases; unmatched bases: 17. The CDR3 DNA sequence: TGTGCCACCGCCGAGGTGCGGGAGCCTTCGGACGAGCAGTACTTC. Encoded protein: CATAEVREPSDEQYF.

The CDR3 coding sequence is TGTGCCAGCAGCGTAGAGCGGACAGACTCACCCCTCCACTTT. This sequence encodes CASSVERTDSPLHF. The chain uses TRBV9 and TRBJ1-6; weak D call: TRBD1 (6 bases). The CDR3 is 14 amino acids. The germline V and J ends were trimmed by 0 bases and 10 bases, with 11 bases remaining between them. CDR1 and CDR2 from the germline V gene are SGDLS and YYNGEE.

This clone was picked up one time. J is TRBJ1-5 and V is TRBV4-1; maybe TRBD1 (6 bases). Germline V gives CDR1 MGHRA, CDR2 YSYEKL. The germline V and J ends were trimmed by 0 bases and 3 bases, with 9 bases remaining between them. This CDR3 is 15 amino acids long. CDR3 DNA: TGCGCCAGCAGCCAAGAACAGGGTTACAATCAGCCCCAGCATTTT. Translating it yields CASSQEQGYNQPQHF.

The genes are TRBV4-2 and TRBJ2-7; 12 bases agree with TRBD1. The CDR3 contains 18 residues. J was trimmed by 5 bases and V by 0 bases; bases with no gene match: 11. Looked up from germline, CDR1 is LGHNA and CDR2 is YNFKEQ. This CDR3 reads CASSQDSFGTGGKDEQYF. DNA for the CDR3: TGTGCCAGCAGCCAAGATAGTTTCGGGACAGGGGGCAAGGACGAGCAGTACTTC.

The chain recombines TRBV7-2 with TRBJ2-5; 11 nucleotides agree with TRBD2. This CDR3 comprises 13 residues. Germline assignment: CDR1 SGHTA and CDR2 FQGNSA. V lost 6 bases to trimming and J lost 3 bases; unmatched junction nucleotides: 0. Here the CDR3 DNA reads TGTGCCAGCAGACTAGCGGGAGAAGAGACCCAGTACTTC. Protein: CASRLAGEETQYF.

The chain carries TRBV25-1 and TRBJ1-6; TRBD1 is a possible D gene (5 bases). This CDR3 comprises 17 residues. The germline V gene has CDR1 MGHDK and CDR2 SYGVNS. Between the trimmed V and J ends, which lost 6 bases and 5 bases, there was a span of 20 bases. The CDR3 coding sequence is TGTGCCAGCAGACAAACAGGTTCGGGGAGGAATAATTCACCCCTCCACTTT. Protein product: CASRQTGSGRNNSPLHF.

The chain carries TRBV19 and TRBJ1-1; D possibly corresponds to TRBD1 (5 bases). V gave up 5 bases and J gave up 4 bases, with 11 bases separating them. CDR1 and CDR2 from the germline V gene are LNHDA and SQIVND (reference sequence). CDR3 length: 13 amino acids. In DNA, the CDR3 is TGTGCCAGTAGTGACGGACAATCCACTGAAGCTTTCTTT. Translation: CASSDGQSTEAFF.

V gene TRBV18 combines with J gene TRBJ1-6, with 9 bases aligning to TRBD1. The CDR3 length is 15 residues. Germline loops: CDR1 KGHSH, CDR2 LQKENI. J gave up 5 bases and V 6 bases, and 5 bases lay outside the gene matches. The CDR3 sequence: CASSLRTGDNSPLHF. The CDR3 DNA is TGTGCCAGCTCGCTTAGGACAGGGGATAATTCACCCCTCCACTTT.

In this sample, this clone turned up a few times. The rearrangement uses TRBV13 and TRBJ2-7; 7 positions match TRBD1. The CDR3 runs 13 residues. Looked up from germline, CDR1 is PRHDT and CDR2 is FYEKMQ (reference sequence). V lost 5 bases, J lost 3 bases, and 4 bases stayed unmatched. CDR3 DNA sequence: TGTGCCAGCAGCCAAGACAGGGACTACGAGCAGTACTTC. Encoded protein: CASSQDRDYEQYF.

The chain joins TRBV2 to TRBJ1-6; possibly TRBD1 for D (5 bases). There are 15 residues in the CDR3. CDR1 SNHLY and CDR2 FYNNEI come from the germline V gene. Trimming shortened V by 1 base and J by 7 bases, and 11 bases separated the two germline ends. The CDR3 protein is CASSEGGRGNSPLHF. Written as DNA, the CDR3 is TGTGCCAGCAGTGAAGGCGGACGGGGGAATTCACCCCTCCACTTT.